This entry describes one T cell receptor (beta chain). The target antigen is unknown. Per the germline V gene, CDR1 is GTSNPN and CDR2 is SVGIG (reference sequence). V shed 8 bases, J shed 5 bases, and the junction held 14 bases outside the gene matches. This CDR3 has 16 residues. Libraries were prepared by immunoSEQ multiplex PCR; TCRdb keeps only in-frame clonotypes and omits some of them. The repertoire consists of about 140,000 clones, with roughly nine tenths occurring once and the leading ten covering nearly 3%. The data were obtained in a study of cytomegalovirus exposure and HLA in healthy donors. Study summary: Both the 100 to 150 validation repertoires and the 500 to 700 first-cohort repertoires used the same platform, as reported by a later analysis.

Whole-study results and caveats: Rarity held for most TCR sequences, but there were some public TCRs that occurred in many donors. That first-cohort TCR clusters tended to co-occur in the 130 or so validation repertoires was found in a later analysis. The classifier reportedly diagnosed cytomegalovirus status with high sensitivity and specificity.

The J gene is TRBJ2-7, the V gene TRBV30; 14 positions agree with TRBD2. Input material: PBMCs. This clonotype was obtained from a man aged 18 to 30 in good health and CMV-seronegative. The CDR3 coding sequence is TGTGCCGGACGGGGACTAGCGGGAGAAATAGGCAACGAGCAGTACTTC. Residues: CAGRGLAGEIGNEQYF.